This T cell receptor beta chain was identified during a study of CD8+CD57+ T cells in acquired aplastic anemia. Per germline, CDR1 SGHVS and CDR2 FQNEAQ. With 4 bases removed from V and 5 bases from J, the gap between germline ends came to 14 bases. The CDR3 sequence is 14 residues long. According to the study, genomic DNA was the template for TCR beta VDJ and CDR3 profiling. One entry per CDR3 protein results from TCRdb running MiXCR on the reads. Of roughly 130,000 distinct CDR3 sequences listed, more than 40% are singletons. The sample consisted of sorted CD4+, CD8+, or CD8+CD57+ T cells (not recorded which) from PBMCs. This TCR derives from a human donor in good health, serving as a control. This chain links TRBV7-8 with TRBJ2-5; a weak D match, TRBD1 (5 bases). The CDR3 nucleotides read TGTGCCAGCAGCTGGGTGGTGTGGGGCGAGACCCAGTACTTC. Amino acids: CASSWVVWGETQYF.